The sequence of this T cell receptor (beta chain) was determined in a study of high-grade serous ovarian cancer treatment subgroups (dated by TCRdb to about 2021). For the wider study: On average, each sample produced some 14,000 sequencing reads and nearly 7,500 unique TCR beta rearrangements. One primary tumor sample and two metastatic tumor samples were collected from each patient, for a total of 90 or so samples. A cohort of 30 patients was included: roughly 10 with no residual disease after primary surgery (R0), roughly 10 who were excellent NACT responders, and roughly 10 who were poor NACT responders. TCR beta repertoires were profiled in patients with high-grade serous ovarian cancer who were grouped, under a laparoscopic triage algorithm, by complete gross resection or by neoadjuvant chemotherapy response.

High-throughput TCR profiling via ImmunoSEQ was performed on the approximately 90 tumor samples. The authors' analysis ran thus. Repertoire diversity metrics included richness (unique productive sequences), clonality, evenness and relatedness; Bhattacharyya coefficient assessed similarity between samples. Conclusions stayed consistent in a sensitivity analysis that left out TCRs with fewer than two reads. In its TCRdb copy, this immuneACCESS table keeps in-frame sequences only and misses some clones. Where compared with another copy, unresolved V genes explain less than half of these, and the others have no known cause. That table supplies the V and J calls and clone size; D and trimming were determined from the DNA. Recorded for this sample are roughly 4,500 clones; roughly three quarters of them occurred a single time. The top ten clones comprise 10% to 15% of the sample. Tumor samples were obtained before definitive surgery or chemotherapy. Genomic DNA was extracted by the MD Anderson Biospecimen Extraction Resource, and TCR sequencing was done by the MD Anderson Cancer Genomics Laboratory.

The paper as a whole reports these results and caveats: Repertoire similarity ranging from roughly 0.11 to 0.85 was observed between tumors from the same patient, whereas almost no similarity was observed between different patients. Neoantigen level correlated positively with TCR clonal relatedness, and copy number variation and mutation load from whole-genome sequencing showed a positive trend with TCR clonal relatedness. Bulk tumor TCR sequencing lacked spatial information, limiting insight into HGSC tumor complexity and diversity. The TCR repertoire analyses centered on CDR3, and CDR1 and CDR2 were not analyzed.

About this clone: Which antigen it targets is not known. The record has no base qualities; no much larger clone is one base away.

This TCR was sampled from a human donor with high-grade serous ovarian cancer. The sequencing input was tumor tissue.

This receptor carries the CDR3 CASSLGGGQGEPQHF. The DNA is TGTGCCAGCAGCTTAGGAGGGGGGCAGGGGGAGCCCCAGCATTTT. The sequence links TRBV7-9 to TRBJ1-5; 7 of the junction bases match TRBD1. V has 1 base trimmed and J has 8 bases trimmed; junction bases matching no gene number 8. Including the terminal cysteine and phenylalanine, the CDR3 comprises 15 residues. Solely the CDR3 DNA is kept, with 45 bases framed from the first base. Per the germline V gene (reference sequence), SEHNR is the CDR1 and FQNEAQ is the CDR2. When the CDR3 is completed using the reference TRBV7-9 and TRBJ1-5 genes on either side, the full variable domain is DTGVSQNPRHKITKRGQNVTFRCDPISEHNRLYWYRQTLGQGPEFLTYFQNEAQLEKSRLLSDRFSAERPKGSFSTLEIQRTEQGDSAMYLCASSLGGGQGEPQHFGDGTRLSIL.